The 32 T cell receptor beta chains below all came from one sample that was sequenced in a study of Graves' ophthalmopathy and Graves' hyperthyroidism. RNA transcripts were the template, and TCR beta CDR3 regions were amplified from them. HTBI primers primed a first-round RT-PCR, and a second-round multiplex PCR followed. TCRdb re-called the multiplex PCR reads with MiXCR, one entry per CDR3 protein. Of roughly 1.1 million distinct CDR3 sequences in the sample, about two fifths were seen once. The sequencing sample was made of peripheral blood or thyroid tissue (not recorded which). These TCRs come from an adult man with Graves' hyperthyroidism.

The genes are TRBV25-1 and TRBJ2-5; 8 bases are shared with TRBD1. Germline V gives CDR1 MGHDK, CDR2 SYGVNS. The CDR3 sequence is 14 residues long. Trimming at V came to 8 bases and at J to 5 bases, leaving 10 bases not matched to a gene. The DNA of the CDR3 is TGTGCCAGCGTGTACCAGGGGGCAGGGGAGACCCAGTACTTC. Its protein product is CASVYQGAGETQYF.

This clonotype was counted a few times. The chain employs TRBV2 and TRBJ1-2; no firm D call. Germline loops: CDR1 SNHLY, CDR2 FYNNEI. The V and J ends lost 2 bases and 6 bases respectively, with 7 bases between them. This CDR3 contains 12 residues. The CDR3 DNA reads TGTGCCAGCAGTGAAATCGCAGATGGCTACACCTTC. As protein: CASSEIADGYTF.

This clonotype appeared many times. J is TRBJ1-5 and V is TRBV10-3; D is undetermined. Trimming took off 4 bases at V and 0 bases at J, with 7 bases between the two ends. The CDR3 has 14 residues. Germline V gene data show CDR1 as ENHRY and CDR2 as SYGVKD. Here the CDR3 reads CAISAGDSNQPQHF. Written as DNA, the CDR3 is TGTGCCATCAGTGCCGGGGATAGCAATCAGCCCCAGCATTTT.

This sequence joins TRBV12-3 or TRBV12-4 and TRBJ1-4, with 9 bases lining up with TRBD1. V dropped 6 bases and J dropped 8; count of bases not matched to a gene: 13. This CDR3 spans 16 amino acids. The DNA for the CDR3 is TGTGCCAGCAGCCACGGTCCGGGACAGGGTGGCGAAAAACTGTTTTTT. This sequence encodes CASSHGPGQGGEKLFF.

The chain has TRBV20-1 and TRBJ1-4; TRBD1 agrees at 9 bases. CDR3 length equals 17 residues. CDR1 DFQATT and CDR2 SNEGSKA come from the germline V gene (reference sequence). V lost 2 bases, J lost 2 bases, and 9 bases stayed unmatched. The CDR3 loop is CSARRLGQGLTNEKLFF. The CDR3 DNA reads TGCAGTGCTAGACGTTTGGGACAGGGCTTGACTAATGAAAAACTGTTTTTT.

This clonotype was counted ten times or more. The chain uses TRBV11-2 and TRBJ2-7; D is possibly TRBD1 (5 bases). Trimming removed 2 bases from V and 2 bases from J, with 13 bases in between. The germline gives CDR1 SGHAT, CDR2 FQNNGV. The CDR3 has 15 amino acids. Written as DNA, the CDR3 is TGTGCCAGCAGCTTATGGGCAGGGTCCACCTACGAGCAGTACTTC. Its translation: CASSLWAGSTYEQYF.

At least ten counts were recorded for this clonotype. The chain combines TRBV7-9 with TRBJ1-5; TRBD1 is a possible D gene (6 bases). This CDR3 has 15 amino acids. Trimming took 6 bases from V and 3 from J, leaving 15 bases between them. The germline V gene encodes CDR1 SEHNR and CDR2 FQNEAQ (reference sequence). Written as DNA, the CDR3 is TGTGCCAGCAGTTTGGGTTGGGGGCTCAATCAGCCCCAGCATTTT. This sequence encodes CASSLGWGLNQPQHF.

This clonotype was picked up many times. V is TRBV9 and J is TRBJ2-6, with 7 nucleotides matching TRBD1. After removal of 3 bases from V and 0 bases from J, the junction contained 9 bases not matched to a gene. CDR3 length: 18 residues. The V gene's germline CDR1 is SGDLS and CDR2 YYNGEE. The CDR3 bases are TGTGCCAGCAGCGCAACAGACAGGGTCTTCTCTGGGGCCAACGTCCTGACTTTC. It codes for CASSATDRVFSGANVLTF.

A note on this clonotype: One base away lies a much larger clone, so this may be a sequencing read error. This sequence joins TRBV7-8 and TRBJ2-5; tentatively, D is TRBD1 or TRBD2 (5 bases each). Trimming took off 4 bases at V and 1 base at J, with 16 bases between the two ends. The CDR3 extends over 16 amino acids. Germline V gene sequence: CDR1 SGHVS, CDR2 FQNEAQ. CDR3 in amino acids: CASSSTPGRRQETQYF. For the CDR3, the DNA is TGTGCCAGCAGCTCTACCCCGGGACGGCGCCAAGAGACCCAGTACTTC. The complete variable domain, with remaining parts taken from reference TRBV7-8 and TRBJ2-5, reads GAGVSQSPRYKVAKRGQDVALRCDPISGHVSLFWYQQALGQGPEFLTYFQNEAQLDKSGLPSDRFFAERPEGSVSTLKIQRTQQEDSAVYLCASSSTPGRRQETQYFGPGTRLLVL.

The rearrangement uses TRBV5-1 and TRBJ2-5; 9 nucleotides agree with TRBD1. V dropped 4 bases and J dropped 5; count of bases not matched to a gene: 9. Germline values: CDR1 SGHRS, CDR2 YFSETQ. The CDR3 length is 15 residues. Here the CDR3 DNA reads TGCGCCAGCAGCATTACCGGGACAGGGAAGGAGACCCAGTACTTC. Translating it yields CASSITGTGKETQYF.

The rearrangement uses TRBV7-3 and TRBJ1-5; the D is unclear. Germline V CDR1 and CDR2: SGHTA, FQGTGA. The germline V and J ends were trimmed by 5 bases and 14 bases, with 25 bases remaining between them. This CDR3 comprises 15 residues. CDR3 nucleotide sequence: TGTGCCAGCAGCGAATCTAAGCGGAAGTCAACCTACGAGCATTTT. Its translation is CASSESKRKSTYEHF. Full variable domain (remainder filled in from reference TRBV7-3 and TRBJ1-5): GAGVSQTPSNKVTEKGKYVELRCDPISGHTALYWYRQSLGQGPEFLIYFQGTGAADDSGLPNDRFFAVRPEGSVSTLKIQRTERGDSAVYLCASSESKRKSTYEHFGDGTRLSIL.

This clonotype was seen more than once but under ten times. The V call is TRBV7-9, the J call TRBJ1-5; D might be TRBD1 (5 bases). CDR1 and CDR2 (germline): SEHNR, FQNEAQ (reference sequence). The CDR3 is 12 amino acids. V was shortened by 6 bases and J by 6 bases, with 9 bases between the two germline ends. The CDR3 coding sequence is TGTGCCAGCAGTAGGGACGGTCAGCCCCAGCATTTT. Translation: CASSRDGQPQHF.

This chain links TRBV11-3 with TRBJ2-2, with 11 bases aligning to TRBD1. The CDR3 runs to 17 residues. Per the germline V gene, CDR1 is SGHNT and CDR2 is YENEEA. V lost 4 bases and J lost 5; bases outside the gene matches: 9. The DNA of the CDR3 is TGTGCCAGCAGCTCAAGTTCCGGGACAGGGGGAACCGGGGAGCTGTTTTTT. This gives the protein CASSSSSGTGGTGELFF.

This clonotype was counted many times. The CDR3 loop is CASSIQGASYEQYF. CDR3 DNA: TGTGCCAGTAGTATTCAGGGGGCGTCCTACGAGCAGTACTTC. The V call is TRBV19, the J call TRBJ2-7, with 8 bases that match TRBD1. Germline loops: CDR1 LNHDA, CDR2 SQIVND (reference sequence). The CDR3 spans 14 residues. The V segment lost 3 bases and the J segment 1 base; nucleotides outside the gene matches: 2.

In this sample, this clonotype turned up many times. CDR3 in amino acids: CAISEGRDSGNTIYF. CDR3 coding DNA: TGTGCCATCAGTGAGGGTAGGGACTCTGGAAACACCATATATTTT. V is TRBV10-3 and J is TRBJ1-3; D remains unclear. Trimming cost V 2 bases and J 0 bases, with 8 bases left between them. The germline V gene encodes CDR1 ENHRY and CDR2 SYGVKD. This CDR3 comprises 15 residues.

The genes are TRBV19 and TRBJ1-5; possible D gene TRBD1, 5 bases. V was pared by 7 bases and J by 2 bases, with 15 bases between. This CDR3 comprises 15 residues. The germline CDR1 and CDR2 sequences are LNHDA and SQIVND (reference sequence). CDR3 sequence (DNA): TGTGCCAGTAATGCGTTAGGGGAAGGCAATCAGCCCCAGCATTTT. Amino acid sequence: CASNALGEGNQPQHF.

This clonotype came up many times. The chain uses TRBV14 and TRBJ1-4; D is possibly TRBD1 (5 bases). CDR1 SGHDN and CDR2 FVKESK come from the germline V gene. The CDR3 is 14 amino acids. V lost 5 bases to trimming and J lost 3 bases, with 10 bases between them. CDR3 protein: CASSYQGANEKLFF. CDR3 sequence (DNA): TGTGCCAGCAGCTATCAGGGAGCTAATGAAAAACTGTTTTTT.

The table lists this clonotype with many counts. The CDR3 DNA follows: TGTGCCAGCAGCAGCCGATCTACCTACTATGGCTACACCTTC. Translating it yields CASSSRSTYYGYTF. The chain is built from TRBV2 and TRBJ1-2, with D unclear. This CDR3 region has 14 residues. Germline V gene sequence: CDR1 SNHLY, CDR2 FYNNEI. Trimming stripped 6 bases from V and 3 bases from J, with 14 bases between.

This clonotype was seen a single time. This may come from a read error, since a much larger clone is one base off. The V gene is TRBV10-3, the J gene TRBJ2-7; D not certain. CDR1 and CDR2 from the germline V gene are ENHRY and SYGVKD. CDR3 size: 13 residues. CDR3 sequence reads: CAISLPGNYEQHF. In DNA form, the CDR3 reads TGTGCCATCAGTCTCCCTGGGAACTACGAGCAGCACTTC.

Ten or more counts support this clonotype. This rearrangement joins TRBV29-1 to TRBJ1-1; 9 bases match TRBD1. Unmatched junction bases numbered 10, after V lost 7 bases and J lost 4 bases. The CDR3 is 14 amino acids. Germline CDR1 is SQVTM and CDR2 is ANQGSEA. The CDR3 reads CSARTGEVGTEAFF. DNA of the CDR3: TGCAGCGCACGGACAGGGGAGGTTGGCACTGAAGCTTTCTTT.

On this clonotype itself: One junction end does not reproduce the germline sequence, and a read error may be involved. V is TRBV10-3 and J is TRBJ2-7, with 12 nucleotides matching TRBD2. The CDR3 runs to 16 residues. CDR1 and CDR2 (germline): ENHRY, SYGVKD. CDR3 amino acids: CAITGASGGAVGELYF. The CDR3 DNA follows: TGTGCCATCACCGGAGCTAGCGGGGGGGCCGTCGGGGAGCTGTACTTC.

This chain uses TRBV9 with TRBJ1-4; D is unclear. Trimming removed 4 bases from V and 0 bases from J, with 10 bases in between. This CDR3 region has 15 residues. Germline lookup yields CDR1 SGDLS and CDR2 YYNGEE. In nucleotides, the CDR3 is TGTGCCAGCAGCTCAACGATAACAACTAATGAAAAACTGTTTTTT. Translating gives CASSSTITTNEKLFF.

The genes are TRBV24-1 and TRBJ2-5; 10 nucleotides line up with TRBD2. V lost 5 bases and J lost 2; bases outside the gene matches: 4. The CDR3 length is 15 residues. Germline-derived CDR1 and CDR2 are KGHDR and SFDVKD. The CDR3 sequence: CATSGVAGGQETQYF. The CDR3 DNA sequence: TGTGCCACCAGTGGTGTAGCGGGGGGTCAAGAGACCCAGTACTTC.

This clonotype was detected only a few times. V usage is TRBV5-1 and J usage is TRBJ1-4, with D hard to call. The length of the CDR3 is 16 residues. Trimming removed 1 base from V and 4 bases from J, with 14 bases in between. Germline CDR1 SGHRS, CDR2 YFSETQ. CDR3 in amino acids: CASSLRATADNEKLFF. The CDR3, as DNA: TGCGCCAGCAGCTTGAGGGCCACAGCGGATAATGAAAAACTGTTTTTT.

This clonotype appeared a few times. The gene calls are TRBV20-1 and TRBJ2-5; D is perhaps TRBD1 (5 bases). Germline CDR1 is DFQATT and CDR2 is SNEGSKA (reference sequence). The CDR3 sequence is 19 residues long. The V end lost 1 base, the J end lost 0 bases, and 24 bases lay between the germline ends. This CDR3 is CSARATGSRSYRHQETQYF. CDR3 DNA sequence: TGCAGTGCTAGAGCCACAGGTTCTCGGTCCTACCGGCACCAAGAGACCCAGTACTTC.

The J gene is TRBJ1-5, the V gene TRBV20-1; a weak D match, TRBD1 (6 bases). Trimming took off 3 bases at V and 2 bases at J, with 17 bases between the two ends. Per germline, CDR1 DFQATT and CDR2 SNEGSKA (reference sequence). This CDR3 region has 16 residues. CDR3 nucleotide sequence: TGCAGTGCTAGTGAGGGGGGGAGATCCGGCAATCAGCCCCAGCATTTT. Amino acids: CSASEGGRSGNQPQHF.

A few counts support this clonotype. V gene TRBV29-1 combines with J gene TRBJ2-7; D may be TRBD2 (6 bases). The length of the CDR3 is 13 residues. In germline, CDR1 is SQVTM, CDR2 ANQGSEA. Trimming took off 1 base at V and 5 bases at J, with 12 bases between the two ends. CDR3 DNA: TGCAGCGTTGAAGGCGGGGTGGATGACGAGCAGTACTTC. Residues: CSVEGGVDDEQYF.

This clonotype was picked up a small number of times. This chain uses TRBV20-1 with TRBJ1-2; D is undetermined. Germline CDR1 reads DFQATT; CDR2 reads SNEGSKA (reference sequence). Trimming took 6 bases from V and 4 from J, leaving 15 bases between them. The CDR3 loop spans 13 amino acids. CDR3 protein: CSALGSAVYGYTF. The CDR3 region has the DNA TGCAGTGCCTTGGGGTCCGCTGTCTATGGCTACACCTTC.

In this sample, this clonotype turned up a few times. The V call is TRBV12-3 or TRBV12-4, the J call TRBJ2-7; TRBD1 matches 7 bases. The trim removed 5 bases at V and 7 bases at J, leaving 11 bases unmatched. This CDR3 has 14 amino acids. CDR3 sequence (DNA): TGTGCCAGCAGTCCTGACAGGGATCGTGGGGAGCAGTACTTC. Translation: CASSPDRDRGEQYF.

This chain links TRBV29-1 with TRBJ1-1; possibly TRBD1 for D (6 bases). This CDR3 comprises 15 residues. V lost 1 base, J lost 4 bases, and 16 bases lay in between. Germline V gene lookup returns CDR1 SQVTM and CDR2 ANQGSEA. The CDR3 loop reads CSVEGGGAHGTEAFF. As DNA, the CDR3 is TGCAGCGTTGAAGGAGGGGGGGCGCATGGCACTGAAGCTTTCTTT.

The chain is built from TRBV10-2 and TRBJ1-2; D gene ambiguous. This CDR3 has 15 residues. Germline V gene data show CDR1 as WSHSY and CDR2 as SAAADI. V lost 2 bases to trimming and J lost 4 bases, with 14 bases between them. This CDR3 reads CASSEPDGFPYGYTF. The CDR3 DNA is TGCGCCAGCAGTGAGCCGGACGGCTTCCCCTATGGCTACACCTTC.

This sequence joins TRBV6-2 or TRBV6-3 and TRBJ1-1; the D is unclear. Germline V gives CDR1 MNHEY, CDR2 SVGEGT. Trimming removed 3 bases from V and 1 base from J, with 6 bases in between. The CDR3 totals 13 residues. In DNA form, the CDR3 reads TGTGCCAGCAGTTATTGGGAGAACACTGAAGCTTTCTTT. It codes for CASSYWENTEAFF.